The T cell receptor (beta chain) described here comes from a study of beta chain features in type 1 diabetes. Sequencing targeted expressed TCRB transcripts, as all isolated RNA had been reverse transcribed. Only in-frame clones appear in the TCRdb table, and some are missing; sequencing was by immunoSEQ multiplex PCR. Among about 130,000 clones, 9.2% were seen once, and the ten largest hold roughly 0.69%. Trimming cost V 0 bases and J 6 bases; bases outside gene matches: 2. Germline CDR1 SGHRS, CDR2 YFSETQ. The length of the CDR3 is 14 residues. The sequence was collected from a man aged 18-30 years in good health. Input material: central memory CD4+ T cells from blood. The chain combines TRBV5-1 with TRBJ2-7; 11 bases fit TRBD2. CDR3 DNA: TGCGCCAGCAGCTTGGGACTAGCGGGGACCGAGCAGTACTTC. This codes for CASSLGLAGTEQYF. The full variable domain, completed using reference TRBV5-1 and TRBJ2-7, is KAGVTQTPRYLIKTRGQQVTLSCSPISGHRSVSWYQQTPGQGLQFLFEYFSETQRNKGNFPGRFSGRQFSNSRSEMNVSTLELGDSALYLCASSLGLAGTEQYFGPGTRLTVT.